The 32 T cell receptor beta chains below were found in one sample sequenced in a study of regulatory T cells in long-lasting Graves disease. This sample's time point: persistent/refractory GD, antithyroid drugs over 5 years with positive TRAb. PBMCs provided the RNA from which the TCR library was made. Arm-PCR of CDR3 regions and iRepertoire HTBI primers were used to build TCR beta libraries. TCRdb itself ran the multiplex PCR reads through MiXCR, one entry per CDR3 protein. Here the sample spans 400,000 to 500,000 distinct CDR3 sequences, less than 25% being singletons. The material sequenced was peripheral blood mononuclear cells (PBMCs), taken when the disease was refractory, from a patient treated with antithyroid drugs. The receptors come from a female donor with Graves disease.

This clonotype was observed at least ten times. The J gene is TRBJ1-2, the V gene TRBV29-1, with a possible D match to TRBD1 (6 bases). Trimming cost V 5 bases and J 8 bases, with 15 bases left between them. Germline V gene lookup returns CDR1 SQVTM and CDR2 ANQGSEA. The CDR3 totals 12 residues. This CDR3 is CSVSRGEGGYTF. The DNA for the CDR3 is TGCAGCGTTAGCAGGGGCGAAGGAGGCTACACCTTC.

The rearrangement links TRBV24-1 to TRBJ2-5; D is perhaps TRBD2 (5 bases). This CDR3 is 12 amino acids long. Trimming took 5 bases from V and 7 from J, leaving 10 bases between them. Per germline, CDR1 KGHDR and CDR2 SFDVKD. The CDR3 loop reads CATSGGSATQYF. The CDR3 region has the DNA TGTGCCACCAGTGGCGGGTCTGCGACCCAGTACTTC.

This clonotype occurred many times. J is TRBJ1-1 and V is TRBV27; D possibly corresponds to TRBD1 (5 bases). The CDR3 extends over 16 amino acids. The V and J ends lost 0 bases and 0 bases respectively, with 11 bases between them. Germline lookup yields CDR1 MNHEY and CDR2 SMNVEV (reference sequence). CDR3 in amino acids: CASSLSVDSLNTEAFF. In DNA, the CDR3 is TGTGCCAGCAGTTTATCGGTCGACAGCCTGAACACTGAAGCTTTCTTT.

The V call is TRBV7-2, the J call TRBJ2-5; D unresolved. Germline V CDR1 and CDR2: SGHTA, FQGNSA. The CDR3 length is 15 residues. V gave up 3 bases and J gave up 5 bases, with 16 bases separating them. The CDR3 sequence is CASSFLGGVGETQYF. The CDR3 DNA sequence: TGTGCCAGCAGCTTCTTGGGCGGAGTGGGGGAGACCCAGTACTTC.

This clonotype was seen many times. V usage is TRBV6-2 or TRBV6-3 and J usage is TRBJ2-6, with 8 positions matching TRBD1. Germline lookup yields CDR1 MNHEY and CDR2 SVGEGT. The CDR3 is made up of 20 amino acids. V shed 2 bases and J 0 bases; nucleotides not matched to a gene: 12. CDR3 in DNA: TGTGCCAGCAGTTACCACCCGGGACAGGAGAATCCCTCTGGGGCCAACGTCCTGACTTTC. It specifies CASSYHPGQENPSGANVLTF.

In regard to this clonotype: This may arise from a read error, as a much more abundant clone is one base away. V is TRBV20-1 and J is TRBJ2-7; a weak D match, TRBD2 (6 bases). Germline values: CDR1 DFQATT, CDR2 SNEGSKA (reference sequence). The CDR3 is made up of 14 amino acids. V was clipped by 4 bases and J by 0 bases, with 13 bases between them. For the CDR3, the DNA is TGCAGTGCTAAGGGCGGGAAGAGCTCCTACGAGCAGTACTTC. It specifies CSAKGGKSSYEQYF.

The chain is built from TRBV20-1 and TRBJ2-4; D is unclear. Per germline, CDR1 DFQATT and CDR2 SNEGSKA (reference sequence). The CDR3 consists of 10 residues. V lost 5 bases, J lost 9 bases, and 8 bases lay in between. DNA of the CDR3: TGCAGTGCTCGGTTCGGCATTCAGTACTTC. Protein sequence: CSARFGIQYF.

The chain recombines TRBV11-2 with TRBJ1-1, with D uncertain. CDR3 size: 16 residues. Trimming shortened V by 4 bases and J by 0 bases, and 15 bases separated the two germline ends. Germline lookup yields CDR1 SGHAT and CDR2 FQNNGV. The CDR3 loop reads CASSYTTPRVNTEAFF. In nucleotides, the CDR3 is TGTGCCAGCAGCTATACCACCCCTAGGGTGAACACTGAAGCTTTCTTT.

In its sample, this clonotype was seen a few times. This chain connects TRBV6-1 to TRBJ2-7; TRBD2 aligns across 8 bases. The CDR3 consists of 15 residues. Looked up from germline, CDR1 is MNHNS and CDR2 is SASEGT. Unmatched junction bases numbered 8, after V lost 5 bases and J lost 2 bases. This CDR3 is CASSPLRGGPYEQYF. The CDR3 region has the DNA TGTGCCAGCAGTCCCCTACGGGGGGGCCCCTACGAGCAGTACTTC.

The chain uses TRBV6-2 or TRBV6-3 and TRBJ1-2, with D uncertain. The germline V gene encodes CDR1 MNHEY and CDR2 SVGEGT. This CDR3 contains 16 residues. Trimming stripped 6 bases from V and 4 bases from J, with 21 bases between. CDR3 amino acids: CASREPRSRLFYGYTF. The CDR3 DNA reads TGTGCCAGCAGAGAACCCCGAAGCAGGCTCTTCTATGGCTACACCTTC.

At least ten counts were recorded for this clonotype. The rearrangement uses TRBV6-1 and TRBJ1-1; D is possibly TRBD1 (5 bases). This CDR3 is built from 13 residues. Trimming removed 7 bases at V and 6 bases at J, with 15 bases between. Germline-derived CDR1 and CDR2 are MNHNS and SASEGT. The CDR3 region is CASIPTGPAEAFF. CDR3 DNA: TGTGCCAGCATTCCTACAGGCCCCGCTGAAGCTTTCTTT.

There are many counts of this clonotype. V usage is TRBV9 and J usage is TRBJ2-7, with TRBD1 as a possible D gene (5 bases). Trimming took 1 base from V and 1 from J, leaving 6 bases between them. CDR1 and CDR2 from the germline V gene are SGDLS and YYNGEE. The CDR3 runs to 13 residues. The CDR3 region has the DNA TGTGCCAGCAGCGTAACAGGTTCCTACGAGCAGTACTTC. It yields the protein CASSVTGSYEQYF.

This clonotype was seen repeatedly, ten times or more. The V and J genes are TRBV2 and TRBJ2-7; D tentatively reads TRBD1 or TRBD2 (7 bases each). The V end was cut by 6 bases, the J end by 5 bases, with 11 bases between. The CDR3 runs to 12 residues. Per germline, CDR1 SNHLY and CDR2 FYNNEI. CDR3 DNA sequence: TGTGCCAGCAGGTCAGGGGGGGACGAGCAGTACTTC. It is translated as CASRSGGDEQYF.

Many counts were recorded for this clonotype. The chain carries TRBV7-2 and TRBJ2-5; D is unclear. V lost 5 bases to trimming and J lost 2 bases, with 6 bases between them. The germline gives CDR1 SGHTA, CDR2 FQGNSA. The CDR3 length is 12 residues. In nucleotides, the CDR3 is TGTGCCAGCAGCCCCCGACAAGAGACCCAGTACTTC. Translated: CASSPRQETQYF.

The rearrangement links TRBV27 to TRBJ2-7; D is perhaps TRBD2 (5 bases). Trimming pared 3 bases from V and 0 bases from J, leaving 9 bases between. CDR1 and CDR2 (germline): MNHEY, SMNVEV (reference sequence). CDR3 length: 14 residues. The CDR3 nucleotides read TGTGCCAGCAGTTTCGTGGCGGGCTCCTACGAGCAGTACTTC. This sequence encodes CASSFVAGSYEQYF.

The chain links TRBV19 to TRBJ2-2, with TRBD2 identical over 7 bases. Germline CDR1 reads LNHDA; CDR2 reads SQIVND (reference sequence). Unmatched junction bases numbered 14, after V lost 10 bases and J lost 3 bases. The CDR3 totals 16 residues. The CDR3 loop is CATPSGREQDTGELFF. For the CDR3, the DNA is TGTGCCACCCCATCGGGGCGGGAGCAAGACACCGGGGAGCTGTTTTTT.

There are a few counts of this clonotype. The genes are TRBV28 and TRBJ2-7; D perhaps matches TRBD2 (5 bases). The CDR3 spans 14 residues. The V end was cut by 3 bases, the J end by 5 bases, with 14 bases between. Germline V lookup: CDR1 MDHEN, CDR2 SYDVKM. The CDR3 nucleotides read TGTGCCAGCAGTTTGCCCCGGGAAGGGAACGAGCAGTACTTC. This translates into CASSLPREGNEQYF.

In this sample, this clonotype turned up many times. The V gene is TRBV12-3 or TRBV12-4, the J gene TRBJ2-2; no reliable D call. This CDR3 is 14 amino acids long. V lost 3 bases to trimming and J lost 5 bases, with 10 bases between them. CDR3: CASSLHGITGELFF. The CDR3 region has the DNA TGTGCCAGCAGTTTGCACGGTATAACCGGGGAGCTGTTTTTT.

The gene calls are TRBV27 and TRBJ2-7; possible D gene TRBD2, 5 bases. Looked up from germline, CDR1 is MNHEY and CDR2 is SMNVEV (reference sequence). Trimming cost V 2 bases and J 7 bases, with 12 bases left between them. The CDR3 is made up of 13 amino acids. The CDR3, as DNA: TGTGCCAGCAGTTTAAGTTTTTCGGGAGAGCAGTACTTC. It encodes CASSLSFSGEQYF.

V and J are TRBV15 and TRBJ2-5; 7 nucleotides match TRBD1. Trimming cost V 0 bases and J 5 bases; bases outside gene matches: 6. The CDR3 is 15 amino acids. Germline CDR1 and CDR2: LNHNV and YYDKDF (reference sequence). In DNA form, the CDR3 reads TGTGCCACCAGCAGAGATAAGAGGGGGCGGGAGACCCAGTACTTC. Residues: CATSRDKRGRETQYF.

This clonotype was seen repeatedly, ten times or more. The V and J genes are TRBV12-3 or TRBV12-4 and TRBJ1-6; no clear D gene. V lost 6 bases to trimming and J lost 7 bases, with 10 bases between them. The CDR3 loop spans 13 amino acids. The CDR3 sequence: CASSPDPNSPLHF. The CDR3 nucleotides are TGTGCCAGCAGCCCGGACCCAAATTCACCCCTCCACTTT.

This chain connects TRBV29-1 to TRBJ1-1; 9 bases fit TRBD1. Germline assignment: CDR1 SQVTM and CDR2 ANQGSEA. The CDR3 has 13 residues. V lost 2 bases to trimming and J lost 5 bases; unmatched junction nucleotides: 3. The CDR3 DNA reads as TGCAGCGTTGAAAGGGGACAGGGAACTGAAGCTTTCTTT. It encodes CSVERGQGTEAFF.

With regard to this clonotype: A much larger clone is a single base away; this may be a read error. The CDR3: CASGLSWSGSEQYF. As DNA, the CDR3 is TGTGCCAGCGGTTTATCCTGGTCGGGGAGCGAGCAGTACTTC. This rearrangement joins TRBV12-3 or TRBV12-4 to TRBJ2-7; D may be TRBD2 (5 bases). The CDR3 has 14 residues.

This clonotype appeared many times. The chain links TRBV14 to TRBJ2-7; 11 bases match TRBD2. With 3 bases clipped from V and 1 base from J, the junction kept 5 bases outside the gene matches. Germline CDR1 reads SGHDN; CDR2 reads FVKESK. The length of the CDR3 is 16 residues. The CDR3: CASSQASGRPSYEQYF. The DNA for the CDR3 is TGTGCCAGCAGCCAGGCTAGCGGGAGGCCTTCCTACGAGCAGTACTTC.

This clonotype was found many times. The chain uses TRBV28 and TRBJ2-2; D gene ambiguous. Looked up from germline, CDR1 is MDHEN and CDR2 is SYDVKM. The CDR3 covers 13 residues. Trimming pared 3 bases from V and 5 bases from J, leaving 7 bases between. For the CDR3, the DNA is TGTGCCAGCAGTTTCTACAATACCGGGGAGCTGTTTTTT. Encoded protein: CASSFYNTGELFF.

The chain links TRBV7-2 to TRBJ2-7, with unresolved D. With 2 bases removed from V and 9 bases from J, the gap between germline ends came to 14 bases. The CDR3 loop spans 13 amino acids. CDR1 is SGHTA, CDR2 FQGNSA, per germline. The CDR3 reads CASSLLPRSLQYF. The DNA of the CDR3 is TGTGCCAGCAGCTTACTTCCCCGCTCCCTGCAGTACTTC.

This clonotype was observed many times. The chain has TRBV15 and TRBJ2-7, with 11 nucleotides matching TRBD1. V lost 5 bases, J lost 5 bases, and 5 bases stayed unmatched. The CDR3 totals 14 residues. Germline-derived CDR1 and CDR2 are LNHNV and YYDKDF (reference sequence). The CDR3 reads CATSSRTGGNEQYF. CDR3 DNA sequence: TGTGCCACCAGCTCACGGACAGGGGGCAACGAGCAGTACTTC.

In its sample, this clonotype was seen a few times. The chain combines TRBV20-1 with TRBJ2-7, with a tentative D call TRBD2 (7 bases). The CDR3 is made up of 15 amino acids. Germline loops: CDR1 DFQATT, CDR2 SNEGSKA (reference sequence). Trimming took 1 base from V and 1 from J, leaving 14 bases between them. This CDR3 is CSARGGGGGSYEQYF. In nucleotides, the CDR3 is TGCAGTGCTAGAGGGGGGGGCGGGGGTTCCTACGAGCAGTACTTC.

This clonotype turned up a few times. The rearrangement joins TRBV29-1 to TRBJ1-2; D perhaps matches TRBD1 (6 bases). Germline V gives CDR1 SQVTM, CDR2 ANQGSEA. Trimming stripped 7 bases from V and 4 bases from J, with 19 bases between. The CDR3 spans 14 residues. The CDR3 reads CSAGGGAQGYGYTF. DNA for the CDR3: TGCAGCGCCGGCGGGGGGGCGCAGGGCTATGGCTACACCTTC.

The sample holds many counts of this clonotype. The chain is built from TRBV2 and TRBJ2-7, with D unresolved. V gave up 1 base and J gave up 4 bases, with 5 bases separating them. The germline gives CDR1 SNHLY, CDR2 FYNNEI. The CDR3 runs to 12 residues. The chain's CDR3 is CASSEVRYEQYF. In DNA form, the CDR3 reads TGTGCCAGCAGTGAAGTAAGGTACGAGCAGTACTTC.

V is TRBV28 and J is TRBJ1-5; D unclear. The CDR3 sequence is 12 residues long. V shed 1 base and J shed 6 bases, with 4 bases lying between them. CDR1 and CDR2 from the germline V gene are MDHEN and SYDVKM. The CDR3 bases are TGTGCCAGCAGTTTATATGGTCAGCCCCAGCATTTT. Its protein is CASSLYGQPQHF.

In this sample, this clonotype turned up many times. The CDR3 DNA reads TGTGCCAGCAGTTTAGGGGACAGAGATCAGCCCCAGCATTTT. As protein: CASSLGDRDQPQHF. The chain couples TRBV28 to TRBJ1-5; 7 nucleotides agree with TRBD1. The CDR3 runs to 14 residues. V shed 2 bases and J 5 bases; nucleotides not matched to a gene: 3. CDR1 MDHEN and CDR2 SYDVKM come from the germline V gene.